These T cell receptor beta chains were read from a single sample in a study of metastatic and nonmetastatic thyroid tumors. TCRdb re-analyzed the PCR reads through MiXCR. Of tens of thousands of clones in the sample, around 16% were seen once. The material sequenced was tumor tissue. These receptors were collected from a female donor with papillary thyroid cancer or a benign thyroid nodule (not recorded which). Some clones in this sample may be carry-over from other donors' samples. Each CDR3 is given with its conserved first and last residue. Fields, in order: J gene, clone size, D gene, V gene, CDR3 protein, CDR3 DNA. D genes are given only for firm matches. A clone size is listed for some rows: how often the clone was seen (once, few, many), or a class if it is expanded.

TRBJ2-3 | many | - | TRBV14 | CASSQDLAGTSTDTQYF | TGTGCCAGCAGCCAAGATTTGGCGGGCACTAGCACAGATACGCAGTATTTT
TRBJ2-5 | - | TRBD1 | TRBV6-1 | CATPKGRGYQETQYF | TGTGCCACCCCGAAGGGCAGGGGGTACCAAGAGACCCAGTACTTC
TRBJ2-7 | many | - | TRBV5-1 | CASSSEDEQYF | TGCGCCAGCAGCTCAGAAGACGAGCAGTACTTC
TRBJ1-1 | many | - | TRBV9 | CASSVGTLNTEAFF | TGTGCCAGCAGCGTAGGGACATTGAACACTGAAGCTTTCTTT
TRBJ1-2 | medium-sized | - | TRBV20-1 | CSADRIDTF | TGCAGTGCTGACAGGATCGACACCTTC
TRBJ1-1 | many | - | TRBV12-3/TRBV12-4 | CASSLEGFTEAFF | TGTGCCAGCAGTTTAGAAGGTTTCACTGAAGCTTTCTTT
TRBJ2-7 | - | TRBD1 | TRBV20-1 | CSAIDVQGAYEQYF | TGCAGTGCTATAGATGTACAGGGGGCATACGAGCAGTACTTC
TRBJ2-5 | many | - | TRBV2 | CASSRDLQETQYF | TGTGCCAGCAGCCGGGACTTACAAGAGACCCAGTACTTC
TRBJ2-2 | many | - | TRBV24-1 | CATSDLSQNTGELFF | TGTGCCACCAGTGATTTGTCGCAGAACACCGGGGAGCTGTTTTTT
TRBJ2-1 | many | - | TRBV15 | CATSRGLADRRYNEQFF | TGTGCCACCAGCAGAGGGCTCGCGGACAGACGCTACAATGAGCAGTTCTTC
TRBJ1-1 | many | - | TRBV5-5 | CASSSSPIPPEAFF | TGTGCCAGCAGCTCCAGCCCGATACCTCCTGAAGCTTTCTTT
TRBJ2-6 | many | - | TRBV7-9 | CASSPNFWTISSGANVLTF | TGTGCCAGCAGCCCGAATTTTTGGACCATTTCCTCTGGGGCCAACGTCCTGACTTTC
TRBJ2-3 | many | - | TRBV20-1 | CSASSPAVSTDTQYF | TGCAGTGCTAGTTCCCCAGCGGTTAGCACAGATACGCAGTATTTT
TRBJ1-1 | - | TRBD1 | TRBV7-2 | CASSLVQGGGIEAFF | TGTGCCAGCAGCTTAGTGCAGGGGGGGGGGATTGAAGCTTTCTTT
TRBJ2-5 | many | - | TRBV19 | CASSLVGETQYF | TGTGCCAGTAGTCTCGTGGGAGAGACCCAGTACTTC
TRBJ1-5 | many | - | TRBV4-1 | CASSQVPARDQPQHF | TGCGCCAGCAGCCAAGTCCCGGCACGGGATCAGCCCCAGCATTTT
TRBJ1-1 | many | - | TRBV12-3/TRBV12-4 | CASSSAWGVNTEAFF | TGTGCCAGCAGTTCGGCCTGGGGGGTGAACACTGAAGCTTTCTTT
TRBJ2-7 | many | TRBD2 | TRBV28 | CASSPLGLAAYEQYF | TGTGCCAGCAGCCCCCTAGGGCTAGCGGCCTACGAGCAGTACTTC
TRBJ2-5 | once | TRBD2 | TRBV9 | CSSSVTAGVSETQYF | TGTTCCAGCAGCGTAACAGCGGGAGTGTCGGAGACCCAGTACTTC
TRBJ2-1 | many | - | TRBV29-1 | CSVEQGNYYSYNEQFF | TGCAGCGTTGAGCAGGGAAACTACTACTCCTACAATGAGCAGTTCTTC
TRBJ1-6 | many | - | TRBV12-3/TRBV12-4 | CASSFGQTGSPLHF | TGTGCCAGCAGTTTCGGACAGACGGGTTCACCCCTCCACTTT
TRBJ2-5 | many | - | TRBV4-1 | CASSQEWGETQYF | TGCGCCAGCAGCCAAGAATGGGGAGAGACCCAGTACTTC
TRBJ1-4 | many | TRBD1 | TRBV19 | CASQSYTGTGNEKLFF | TGTGCCAGCCAAAGCTATACCGGGACAGGGAATGAAAAACTGTTTTTT
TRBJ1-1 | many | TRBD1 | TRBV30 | CAWRAGTGYLLNTEAFF | TGTGCCTGGAGGGCCGGGACAGGGTACCTTTTGAACACTGAAGCTTTCTTT
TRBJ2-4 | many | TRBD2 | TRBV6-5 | CASSYSGLAGAKNIQYF | TGTGCCAGCAGTTACTCGGGACTAGCGGGAGCCAAAAACATTCAGTACTTC
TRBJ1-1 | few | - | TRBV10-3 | CAISDIIRGETQAFF | TGTGCCATCAGTGATATAATAAGGGGCGAAACCCAAGCTTTCTTT
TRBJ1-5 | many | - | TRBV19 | CASMGPGRPQHF | TGTGCCAGTATGGGACCCGGGCGGCCCCAGCATTTT
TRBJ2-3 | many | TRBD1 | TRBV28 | CASSRTGGAGDTQYF | TGTGCCAGCAGCCGGACAGGGGGCGCGGGAGATACGCAGTATTTT
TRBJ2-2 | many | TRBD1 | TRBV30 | CAWLGQGAFGELFF | TGTGCCTGGCTGGGACAGGGGGCGTTCGGGGAGCTGTTTTTT
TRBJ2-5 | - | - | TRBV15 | CATSRYGGETQYF | TGTGCCACCAGCAGGTACGGAGGGGAGACCCAGTACTTC
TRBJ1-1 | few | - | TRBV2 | CASSQELVGTEAFF | TGTGCCAGCAGTCAGGAGCTAGTGGGCACTGAAGCTTTCTTT
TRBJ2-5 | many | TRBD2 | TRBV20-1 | CSARVRGRAVQETQYF | TGCAGTGCTAGAGTTCGTGGGAGGGCCGTCCAAGAGACCCAGTACTTC
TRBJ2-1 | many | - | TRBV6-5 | CASSYSWQGYEQFF | TGTGCCAGCAGTTACTCCTGGCAGGGGTATGAGCAGTTCTTC
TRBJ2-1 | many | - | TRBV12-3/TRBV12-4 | CASSWDSNEQFF | TGTGCCAGCAGTTGGGACTCGAATGAGCAGTTCTTC
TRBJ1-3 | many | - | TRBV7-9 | CASSFFTSGNTIYF | TGTGCCAGCAGCTTTTTTACCTCTGGAAACACCATATATTTT